This TCR beta chain emerged from a study of T cell responses to AZD1222 COVID-19 vaccine. Study conclusions and caveats: Reportedly, nearly half the spike-specific TCRs target unmutated variant regions.

The CDR3 has 14 amino acids. The ends were cut back, 6 bases at V and 7 bases at J, with 19 bases in the middle. Per the germline V gene, CDR1 is MNHEY and CDR2 is SMNVEV (reference sequence). On this clone: Its antigen is still unknown.

Measured with immunoSEQ multiplex PCR; TCRdb has only the in-frame clones, and not every one. This table has 85,000 to 110,000 clones, about 92% appearing once. V gene TRBV27 combines with J gene TRBJ2-7; D perhaps matches TRBD1 (6 bases). The sequences come from peripheral blood, collected on day 0 of AZD1222 vaccination. The clonotype originates from an adult in good health. CDR3 loop: CASSLLGTGLEQYF. The CDR3 DNA sequence: TGTGCCAGCAGCCTCCTAGGAACAGGGTTGGAGCAGTACTTC.